This T cell receptor (beta chain) was identified during a study of T cells in Graves' hyperthyroidism and ophthalmopathy. The study, taken as a whole, reports: The model made its ophthalmopathy prediction, and onset followed a median approximately six months later. Blood shared most expanded thyroid clonotypes above 0.001.

This clonotype was observed at least ten times. Its target is unknown. Looked up from germline, CDR1 is GTSNPN and CDR2 is SVGIG (reference sequence). V trimming: 0 bases; J trimming: 7 bases; junction bases outside the gene matches: 2. CDR3 length equals 12 residues. Amplified regions were TCR beta CDR3 sequences from RNA transcripts. With the HTBI primer set, the TCR CDR3 went through a first round of RT-PCR. TCRdb redid the calling of the multiplex PCR reads with MiXCR, one entry per CDR3 protein. The sample includes 300,000 to 350,000 distinct CDR3 sequences, 15% to 20% of them seen just once. The rearrangement links TRBV30 to TRBJ1-2, with 7 bases matching TRBD1. The sequence derives from a middle-aged woman with Graves' ophthalmopathy. The sample consisted of blood. This chain's CDR3 is CAWSVGGGGYTF. The CDR3 coding sequence is TGTGCCTGGAGTGTAGGGGGCGGTGGCTACACCTTC.